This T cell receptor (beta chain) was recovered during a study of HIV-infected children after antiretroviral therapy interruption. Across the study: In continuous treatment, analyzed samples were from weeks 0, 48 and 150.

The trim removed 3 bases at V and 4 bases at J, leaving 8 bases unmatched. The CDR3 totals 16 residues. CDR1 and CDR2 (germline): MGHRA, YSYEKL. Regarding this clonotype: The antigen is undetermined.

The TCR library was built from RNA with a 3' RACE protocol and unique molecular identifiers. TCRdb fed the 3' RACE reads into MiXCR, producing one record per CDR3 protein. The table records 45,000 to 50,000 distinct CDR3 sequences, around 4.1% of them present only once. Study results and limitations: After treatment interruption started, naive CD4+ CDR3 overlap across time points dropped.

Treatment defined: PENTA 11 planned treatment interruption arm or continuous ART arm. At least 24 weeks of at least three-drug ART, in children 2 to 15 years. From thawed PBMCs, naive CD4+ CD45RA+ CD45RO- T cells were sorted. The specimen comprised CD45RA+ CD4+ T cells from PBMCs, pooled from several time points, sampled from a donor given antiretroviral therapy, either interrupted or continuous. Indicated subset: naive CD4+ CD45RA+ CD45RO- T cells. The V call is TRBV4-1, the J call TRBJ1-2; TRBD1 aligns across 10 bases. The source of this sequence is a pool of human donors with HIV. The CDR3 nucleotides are TGCGCCAGCAGCCAGACGCCTGGGACAGGGGTCTATGGCTACACCTTC. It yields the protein CASSQTPGTGVYGYTF.